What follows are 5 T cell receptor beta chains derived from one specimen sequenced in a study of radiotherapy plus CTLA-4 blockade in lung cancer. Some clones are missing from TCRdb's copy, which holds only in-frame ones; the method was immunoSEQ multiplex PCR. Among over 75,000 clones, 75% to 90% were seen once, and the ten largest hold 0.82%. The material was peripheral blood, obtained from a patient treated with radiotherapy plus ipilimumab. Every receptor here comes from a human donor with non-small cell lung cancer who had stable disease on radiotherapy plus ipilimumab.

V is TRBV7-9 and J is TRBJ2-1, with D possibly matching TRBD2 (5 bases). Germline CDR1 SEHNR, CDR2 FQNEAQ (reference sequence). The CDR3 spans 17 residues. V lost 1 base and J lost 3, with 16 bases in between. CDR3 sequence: CASSLVGGGGFYNEQFF. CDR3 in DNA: TGTGCCAGCAGCTTAGTAGGAGGCGGCGGGTTCTACAATGAGCAGTTCTTC.

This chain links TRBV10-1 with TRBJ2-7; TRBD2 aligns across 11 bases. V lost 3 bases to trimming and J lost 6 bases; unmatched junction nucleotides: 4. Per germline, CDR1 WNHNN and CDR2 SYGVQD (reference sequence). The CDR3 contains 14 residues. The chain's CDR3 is CASSETSGRSEQYF. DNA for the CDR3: TGCGCCAGCAGTGAAACTAGCGGGAGAAGCGAGCAGTACTTC.

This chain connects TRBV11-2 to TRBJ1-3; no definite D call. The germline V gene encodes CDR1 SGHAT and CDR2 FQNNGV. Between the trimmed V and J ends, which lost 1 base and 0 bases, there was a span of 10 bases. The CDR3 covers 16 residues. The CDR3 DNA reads TGTGCCAGCAGCTTAGCTCTCCCGAGCTCTGGAAACACCATATATTTT. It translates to CASSLALPSSGNTIYF.

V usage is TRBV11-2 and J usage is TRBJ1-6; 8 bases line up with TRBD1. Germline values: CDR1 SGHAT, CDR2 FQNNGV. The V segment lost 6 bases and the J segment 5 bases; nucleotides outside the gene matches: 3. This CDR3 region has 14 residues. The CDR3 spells CASSMTGDNSPLHF. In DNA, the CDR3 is TGTGCCAGCAGTATGACAGGGGATAATTCACCCCTCCACTTT.

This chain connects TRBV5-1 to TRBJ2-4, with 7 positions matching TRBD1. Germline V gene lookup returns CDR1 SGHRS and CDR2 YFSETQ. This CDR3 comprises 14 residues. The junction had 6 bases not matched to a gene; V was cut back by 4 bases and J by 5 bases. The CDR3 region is CASSPTGTENIQYF. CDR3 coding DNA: TGCGCCAGCAGCCCGACTGGGACAGAAAACATTCAGTACTTC.